This T cell receptor beta chain derives from a study of T cells in women clearing cervical HPV infection. Considering frequency, this clone is medium-sized. Its specificity is not known. The read ends 3 residues early relative to the CDR3; the germline J gene fills the gap. Study observations and caveats: T-cell numbers per sample were unknown and may explain richness differences.

Germline V lookup: CDR1 PRHDT, CDR2 FYEKMQ (reference sequence). The CDR3 runs 14 residues. V lost 3 bases and J 0 bases, leaving 9 bases between the germline ends. Profiling relied on immunoSEQ multiplex PCR, and the TCRdb table lists in-frame clones only, not all of them. The sample has about 16,000 clones; the top ten hold 8% to 11%. All donors had a single incident cervical HPV16 infection, not prevalent. The TCR sequence derives from a woman between 18 and 70 years old with a cervical HPV16 infection that either progressed to CIN3+ or cleared (not recorded which). The V and J genes are TRBV13 and TRBJ2-7; D remains ambiguous. Sequencing input: blood buffy coat. CDR3 DNA (partial): TGTGCCAGCAGCTTGTCAGGATCCTCCTACGAG. Residues: CASSLSGSSYE. The complete CDR3 reads CASSLSGSSYEQYF.